This T cell receptor (beta chain) was profiled in a study of OX40 agonist ivuxolimab in advanced cancers. Context from the whole study: Ivuxolimab, which targeted the costimulatory receptor OX40 (CD134), was an agonistic, fully human IgG2 monoclonal antibody. Among the roughly 50 dose-escalation patients, around 20 had hepatocellular carcinoma, 15 or so melanoma, 9 renal cell carcinoma and 9 head and neck cancer. Partial responses occurred in three dose-escalation patients: two with cutaneous melanoma and one with hepatocellular carcinoma. Intravenous ivuxolimab was administered to patients every 2 weeks at six dose levels: 0.01, 0.1, 0.3, 1.5, 3 and 10 mg/kg. The paper covers the monotherapy dose-escalation part of the phase I ivuxolimab trial, which included N of about 50 patients. Prior anti-PD-1, anti-PD-L1 or anti-CTLA-4 therapy was permitted, and checkpoint inhibitors had been received by roughly 40% of dose-escalation patients. The dose-escalation cohort was about 86% male with a mean age of about 60 years, ranging from about 20 to 85. Peripheral TCRbeta sequencing aimed to test whether ivuxolimab altered TCR sequence diversity and caused clonal T-cell expansion.

A distance of 22 bases separates the germline ends of V and J, which lose 2 bases and 8 bases respectively. The germline V gene sets CDR1 to MNHNS and CDR2 to SASEGT. Including cysteine and phenylalanine, the CDR3 has 17 amino acids. Here the CDR3 DNA is all that survives: 51 bases in frame from base 1. General study outcomes and caveats: At doses of 0.1 to 3.0 mg/kg, clonal expansion of both CD4+ and CD8+ T cells in blood was seen between baseline and week 6. Which antigens the clonally expanded peripheral T cells were specific for was not determined. Partial responders in the 0.1-3.0 mg/kg groups had among the lowest normalized peripheral clonal expansion, especially among CD8+ T cells. On average, CD8+ T cells showed more expanded clones than CD4+ T cells after ivuxolimab. Low levels of normalized T-cell clonal expansion were also seen in some patients who did not respond.

The trial excluded patients who had a history of autoimmune disease or were on systemic immunosuppression. Peripheral blood for TCR sequencing was collected from all dose cohorts at baseline, on cycle 4 day 1, and on cycle 7 day 1. The samples were taken from a phase I, first-in-human, multicenter, open-label dose-escalation trial of ivuxolimab. Adults with locally advanced or metastatic melanoma, renal cell carcinoma, hepatocellular carcinoma or head and neck squamous cell carcinoma were enrolled in the trial. Before TCR sequencing, CD4+ and CD8+ T cells were separately sorted from peripheral blood. Regarding this clone: Its binding antigen is unknown. No base quality values were provided; no much bigger clone lies one nucleotide off.

For sequencing of the TCRbeta CDR3 region, genomic DNA was extracted from the sorted cells. TCRbeta CDR3 regions were sequenced using the immunoSEQ Assay. What TCRdb holds here is the immuneACCESS table cut down to in-frame rearrangements. Part of the clones is not present; checked against another copy, under half of the missing clones reflect an unresolved V gene, and the others are unexplained. Across this sample there are some 60,000 clones, with under 95% seen only once. Together, the top ten hold around 15% of the sample. This sample comprised CD4+ or CD8+ T cells sorted from blood, obtained in a trial of the OX40 agonist ivuxolimab. The receptor was derived from an adult with an advanced solid tumor such as melanoma, head and neck, liver or kidney cancer. Recombination linked TRBV6-1 to TRBJ2-1; 6 matching bases give a weak D call of TRBD1. The DNA reads TGTGCCAGCAGTGAAATTTGGACGCAGGGGATACAAGATGAGCAGTTCTTC. The resulting protein is CASSEIWTQGIQDEQFF.